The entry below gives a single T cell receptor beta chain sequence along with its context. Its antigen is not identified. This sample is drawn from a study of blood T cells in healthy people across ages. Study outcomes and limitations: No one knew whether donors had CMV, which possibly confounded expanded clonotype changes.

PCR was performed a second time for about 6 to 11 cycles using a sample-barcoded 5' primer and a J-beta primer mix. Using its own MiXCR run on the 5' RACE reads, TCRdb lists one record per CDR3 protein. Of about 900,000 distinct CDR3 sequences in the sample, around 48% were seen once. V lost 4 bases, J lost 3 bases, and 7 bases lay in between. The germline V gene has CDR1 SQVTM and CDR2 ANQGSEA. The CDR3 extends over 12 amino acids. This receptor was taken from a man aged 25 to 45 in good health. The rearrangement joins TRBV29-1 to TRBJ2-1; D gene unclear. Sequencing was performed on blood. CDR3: CSVGQIYNEQFF. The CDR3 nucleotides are TGCAGCGTTGGCCAAATCTACAATGAGCAGTTCTTC.